A selection of T cell receptor beta chains follows, all from one sample in a study of cytomegalovirus exposure and HLA in healthy donors. The method was immunoSEQ multiplex PCR; TCRdb's version includes in-frame clones alone and lacks a portion of them. The repertoire holds 35,000 to 45,000 clones, with around 50% as singletons. The source material was PBMCs. Receptor source: a human donor in good health. The CDR3 runs from the conserved cysteine through the conserved F or W. A D gene is named only where the DNA matches it firmly. Some rows have no size entry. The others give once, few or many, or a class for an expanded clone.

CDR3	DNA	D	V	J	size
CASSARTPPGPQHF	TGTGCCAGCAGTGCCAGGACACCCCCGGGGCCCCAGCATTTT	-	TRBV6-1	TRBJ1-5	few
CASSLGHRDKGTGELFF	TGCGCCAGCAGCTTGGGACACAGGGATAAGGGGACCGGGGAGCTGTTTTTT	-	TRBV5-1	TRBJ2-2	-
CASSPVRESTDTQYF	TGTGCCAGCTCACCCGTTAGGGAGTCCACAGATACGCAGTATTTT	-	TRBV18	TRBJ2-3	-
CASSYRTGNNEQFF	TGTGCCAGCAGTTACCGGACAGGGAACAATGAGCAGTTCTTC	TRBD1	TRBV6-6	TRBJ2-1	few
CASSVDSGGHQPQHF	TGTGCCAGCAGCGTTGATTCTGGGGGCCACCAGCCCCAGCATTTT	-	TRBV9	TRBJ1-5	-
CANRTRLFF	TGCGCCAACCGGACAAGATTGTTTTTT	-	TRBV5-1	TRBJ1-4	-
CASSLGLAGQETQYF	TGTGCCAGCAGCTTGGGACTAGCGGGGCAAGAGACCCAGTACTTC	TRBD2	TRBV5-6	TRBJ2-5	few
CARSLPPPNQGTKPQHF	TGTGCCAGAAGCTTGCCCCCACCTAACCAGGGTACTAAGCCCCAGCATTTT	-	TRBV5-3	TRBJ1-5	few
CASSVALGTRGETQYF	TGTGCCAGCAGCGTAGCTTTAGGGACTAGGGGTGAGACCCAGTACTTC	TRBD2	TRBV9	TRBJ2-5	few
CAISAKREGHAKNIQYF	TGTGCCATCAGTGCCAAGCGGGAGGGCCACGCCAAAAACATTCAGTACTTC	TRBD2	TRBV10-3	TRBJ2-4	-
CASSLGGQPSYEQYF	TGTGCCAGCAGCTTAGGAGGACAACCCTCCTACGAGCAGTACTTC	-	TRBV7-2	TRBJ2-7	few
CASIHGGAGQETQYF	TGTGCCAGCATTCACGGTGGGGCAGGCCAAGAGACCCAGTACTTC	-	TRBV6-1	TRBJ2-5	-
CASSQDLTKFTDTQYF	TGCGCCAGCAGCCAAGATCTAACTAAATTTACAGATACGCAGTATTTT	-	TRBV4-3	TRBJ2-3	few
CASSLPSLAGRNTGELFF	TGTGCCAGCAGCTTACCCTCACTAGCGGGGCGGAACACCGGGGAGCTGTTTTTT	TRBD2	TRBV7-2	TRBJ2-2	-
CASSADGQGALSLLYGYTF	TGTGCCAGCAGCGCAGACGGACAGGGGGCCCTCTCACTCCTCTATGGCTACACCTTC	TRBD1	TRBV7-6	TRBJ1-2	-
CASRPGQTYNEQFF	TGTGCCAGTAGACCGGGACAGACCTACAATGAGCAGTTCTTC	TRBD1	TRBV19	TRBJ2-1	few
CASSAYGQGSYGYTF	TGTGCCAGCAGTGCCTACGGACAGGGGAGCTATGGCTACACCTTC	TRBD1	TRBV6-5	TRBJ1-2	-